The 19 T cell receptor beta chains presented below share a single source sample, sequenced in a study of CD8 T cells in ankylosing spondylitis. TCRdb redid the calling of the 5' RACE reads with MiXCR, one entry per CDR3 protein. This sample has about 240,000 distinct CDR3 sequences, with 24% found just once. Sequenced material: blood, either unsorted or a sorted T cell fraction (not recorded which). All receptors come from a male donor with ankylosing spondylitis or in good health (not recorded which).

The genes are TRBV12-3 or TRBV12-4 and TRBJ2-1, with D perhaps TRBD2 (5 bases). CDR3 length: 14 amino acids. Trimming removed 5 bases at V and 9 bases at J, with 17 bases between. As DNA, the CDR3 is TGTGCCAGCAGTCGGACTCTAGGGCGGGCTGAGCAGTTCTTC. Encoded protein: CASSRTLGRAEQFF.

This clonotype occurred many times. This chain links TRBV7-9 with TRBJ1-1; maybe TRBD1 (6 bases). Germline V lookup: CDR1 SEHNR, CDR2 FQNEAQ (reference sequence). CDR3 length: 15 residues. The ends were cut back, 5 bases at V and 2 bases at J, with 15 bases in the middle. This CDR3 is CASSVLSDSNTEAFF. CDR3 bases: TGTGCCAGCAGCGTCCTCTCGGACAGCAACACTGAAGCTTTCTTT.

The chain carries TRBV15 and TRBJ2-5; D call uncertain. Germline loops: CDR1 LNHNV, CDR2 YYDKDF (reference sequence). The V end was cut by 2 bases, the J end by 5 bases, with 15 bases between. This CDR3 has 15 residues. The CDR3 spells CATSRSSTIEETQYF. DNA for the CDR3: TGTGCCACCAGCAGATCTTCGACAATCGAGGAGACCCAGTACTTC.

The V gene is TRBV12-3 or TRBV12-4, the J gene TRBJ2-1, with TRBD2 matching over 12 bases. Trimming removed 5 bases from V and 3 bases from J; junction bases left unmatched: 5. This CDR3 is built from 16 residues. The CDR3, as DNA: TGTGCCAGCAGTCCCAGACTAGCGGGGGTCTACAATGAGCAGTTCTTC. Translation gives CASSPRLAGVYNEQFF.

The rearrangement links TRBV15 to TRBJ1-5; D gene unclear. The CDR3 totals 14 residues. The V end lost 5 bases, the J end lost 7 bases, and 15 bases lay between the germline ends. Per the germline V gene, CDR1 is LNHNV and CDR2 is YYDKDF (reference sequence). CDR3 coding DNA: TGTGCCACCAGCCAGACACGGCAGGACCAGCCCCAGCATTTT. It specifies CATSQTRQDQPQHF.

This clonotype was seen a handful of times. The chain links TRBV20-1 to TRBJ2-5; D not resolved. Germline CDR1 DFQATT, CDR2 SNEGSKA (reference sequence). Trimming removed 2 bases from V and 3 bases from J, with 10 bases in between. The CDR3 has 13 amino acids. CDR3: CSARRFRKETQYF. CDR3 sequence (DNA): TGCAGTGCTAGAAGGTTCCGGAAAGAGACCCAGTACTTC.

This clonotype was found a few times. The V gene is TRBV20-1, the J gene TRBJ2-7; D not certain. Germline V gene data show CDR1 as DFQATT and CDR2 as SNEGSKA (reference sequence). The germline V and J ends were trimmed by 2 bases and 4 bases, with 9 bases remaining between them. CDR3 length equals 12 residues. CDR3 residues: CSARKIPYEQYF. CDR3 bases: TGCAGTGCTAGAAAAATCCCTTACGAGCAGTACTTC.

This clonotype came up many times. J is TRBJ2-7 and V is TRBV2; no reliable D call. Between the trimmed V and J ends, which lost 7 bases and 3 bases, there was a span of 19 bases. The germline V gene has CDR1 SNHLY and CDR2 FYNNEI. This CDR3 has 15 amino acids. The CDR3 here is CASIYDITADYEQYF. The CDR3 bases are TGTGCCAGCATTTATGACATCACCGCCGACTACGAGCAGTACTTC.

The chain carries TRBV5-4 and TRBJ2-5; TRBD2 agrees at 7 bases. Trimming cost V 0 bases and J 5 bases; bases outside gene matches: 4. Germline assignment: CDR1 SGHNT and CDR2 YYREEE (reference sequence). The CDR3 is 14 residues long. CDR3 sequence reads: CASSLAGTIETQYF. The CDR3 DNA reads as TGTGCCAGCAGCTTGGCCGGGACTATCGAGACCCAGTACTTC.

This clonotype has just a few counts. This chain joins TRBV12-3 or TRBV12-4 and TRBJ1-2; D remains ambiguous. The CDR3 runs 12 residues. The V end was cut by 4 bases, the J end by 8 bases, with 11 bases between. In DNA form, the CDR3 reads TGTGCCAGCAGTTCTGGCTCCCGCGGCTACACCTTC. Its translation is CASSSGSRGYTF.

CDR3 region: CSVPETRGGEETQYF. DNA of the CDR3: TGCAGTGTGCCTGAGACCCGGGGGGGCGAGGAGACCCAGTACTTC. The chain has TRBV20-1 and TRBJ2-5; TRBD2 aligns across 8 bases. Trimming at V came to 7 bases and at J to 5 bases, leaving 15 bases not matched to a gene. Germline CDR1 reads DFQATT; CDR2 reads SNEGSKA (reference sequence). This CDR3 spans 15 amino acids.

The chain has TRBV7-2 and TRBJ2-7; 7 nucleotides match TRBD1. The V gene end was trimmed by 1 base and the J gene end by 2 bases; junction bases not matched to a gene: 5. The CDR3 covers 15 residues. Germline V gives CDR1 SGHTA, CDR2 FQGNSA. The CDR3 nucleotides read TGTGCCAGCAGCTTAGGGGGGACAGCAGCCTACGAGCAGTACTTC. It codes for CASSLGGTAAYEQYF.

The sample holds a few counts of this clonotype. J is TRBJ2-5 and V is TRBV20-1, with D uncertain. V was trimmed by 1 base and J by 1 base, leaving 7 bases between them. The V gene's germline CDR1 is DFQATT and CDR2 SNEGSKA (reference sequence). The length of the CDR3 is 13 residues. This CDR3 reads CSARGLVQETQYF. The CDR3 coding sequence is TGCAGTGCTAGAGGACTGGTCCAAGAGACCCAGTACTTC.

Many counts were recorded for this clonotype. V and J are TRBV20-1 and TRBJ1-1; D is perhaps TRBD1 (5 bases). The germline CDR1 and CDR2 sequences are DFQATT and SNEGSKA (reference sequence). The CDR3 totals 14 residues. V lost 5 bases and J 0 bases, leaving 13 bases between the germline ends. The chain's CDR3 is CSAPVGGMNTEAFF. Here the CDR3 DNA reads TGCAGTGCTCCTGTCGGGGGGATGAACACTGAAGCTTTCTTT.

This clonotype was seen a few times. This chain joins TRBV29-1 and TRBJ2-2; no firm D call. The CDR3 consists of 16 residues. Germline V CDR1 and CDR2: SQVTM, ANQGSEA. Trimming took 0 bases from V and 0 from J, leaving 11 bases between them. The CDR3 DNA follows: TGCAGCGTTGAAGACCCCGGCGTCGCGAACACCGGGGAGCTGTTTTTT. Protein: CSVEDPGVANTGELFF.

V usage is TRBV12-3 or TRBV12-4 and J usage is TRBJ2-7; D is uncertain. The CDR3 loop spans 13 amino acids. V lost 1 base to trimming and J lost 6 bases, with 10 bases between them. CDR3 in amino acids: CASSLGALTEQYF. CDR3 coding DNA: TGTGCCAGCAGTTTAGGGGCCCTAACCGAGCAGTACTTC.

The gene calls are TRBV29-1 and TRBJ2-5; the D gene could be TRBD1 or TRBD2 (7 bases each). This CDR3 is built from 13 residues. The V end lost 0 bases, the J end lost 7 bases, and 12 bases lay between the germline ends. Per the germline V gene, CDR1 is SQVTM and CDR2 is ANQGSEA. The CDR3 spells CSVEEGGGGTQYF. In DNA form, the CDR3 reads TGCAGCGTTGAAGAAGGGGGCGGGGGGACCCAGTACTTC.

The CDR3 nucleotides are TGCAGCGTTGATCTGGGCCAAGAGACCCAGTACTTC. It codes for CSVDLGQETQYF. V gene TRBV29-1 combines with J gene TRBJ2-5; D gene ambiguous. The CDR3 spans 12 residues. CDR1 and CDR2 from the germline V gene are SQVTM and ANQGSEA. Trimming left V 3 bases short and J 1 base short, with 6 bases between.

V and J are TRBV20-1 and TRBJ2-7; TRBD2 aligns across 11 bases. The trim removed 6 bases at V and 0 bases at J, leaving 10 bases unmatched. This CDR3 comprises 16 residues. Germline V gene sequence: CDR1 DFQATT, CDR2 SNEGSKA (reference sequence). This chain's CDR3 is CSALSTSGDISYEQYF. For the CDR3, the DNA is TGCAGTGCCCTATCGACTAGCGGGGACATCTCCTACGAGCAGTACTTC.